In this sample, the clone carrying this T cell receptor beta chain turned up once. These data originate in a study of blood T cell repertoires in COVID-19. At the level of the study: Acute and convalescent COVID-19 specimens originated in the United States, Italy and Spain. Sample material is recorded as cDNA or gDNA derived from T cells, B-cell-depleted T cells, or PBMCs.

As processed by the authors: From reference gene primer amplification, estimates of nucleated cell counts were derived. The assay was immunoSEQ multiplex PCR, and TCRdb's table has in-frame clones only and misses some. That table supplies the V and J calls and clone size; D and trimming were determined from the DNA. The repertoire holds about 200,000 clones, with 80% to 90% as singletons. This TCR was sampled from a man aged 45-65 years with acute or convalescent COVID-19. Sequencing was performed on peripheral blood.

The CDR3 spells CASSQYGTETTYEQYF. The CDR3 DNA is TGCGCCAGCAGCCAATATGGGACAGAAACAACCTACGAGCAGTACTTC. This chain uses TRBV4-1 with TRBJ2-7, with 7 bases that match TRBD1. The CDR3 contains 16 residues. Germline values: CDR1 MGHRA, CDR2 YSYEKL. With 2 bases clipped from V and 2 bases from J, the junction kept 9 bases outside the gene matches.